This is a list of T cell receptor beta chains from one sample in a study of cytomegalovirus exposure and HLA in healthy donors. The method was immunoSEQ multiplex PCR; TCRdb's version includes in-frame clones alone and lacks a portion of them. The sample lists 74,000 or so clones, around 78% seen once, with 4.5% to 7% in the top ten. Material: PBMCs. The origin of the receptors is a male donor in good health and CMV-seropositive. Each CDR3 is given with its conserved first and last residue. The order of the fields is clone size, V gene, J gene, CDR3 protein. Clone size is shown for a subset of rows, as once, few, many or a class of expanded clone.

clone size: .
V gene: TRBV5-4
J gene: TRBJ1-1
CDR3 protein: CASSYLGQDEAFF

clone size: .
V gene: TRBV13
J gene: TRBJ2-1
CDR3 protein: CASSLARAGGYNEQFF

clone size: few
V gene: TRBV28
J gene: TRBJ2-6
CDR3 protein: CASSPEEVSGANVLTF

clone size: .
V gene: TRBV7-2
J gene: TRBJ1-5
CDR3 protein: CASSLYSQGNSNQPQHF

clone size: .
V gene: TRBV7-6
J gene: TRBJ2-7
CDR3 protein: CASSLRLQGPYEQYF

clone size: .
V gene: TRBV30
J gene: TRBJ1-2
CDR3 protein: CAWSVVGGGRGYTF

clone size: .
V gene: TRBV5-8
J gene: TRBJ1-1
CDR3 protein: CASSLNSAGARNTEAFF

clone size: .
V gene: TRBV29-1
J gene: TRBJ2-7
CDR3 protein: CSVALGLEQYF

clone size: once
V gene: TRBV4-1
J gene: TRBJ2-7
CDR3 protein: CASSQDRWGDYEQYF

clone size: few
V gene: TRBV5-4
J gene: TRBJ1-1
CDR3 protein: CASSLGTTEAFF

clone size: .
V gene: TRBV11-3
J gene: TRBJ2-2
CDR3 protein: CASSLVYSGELFF

clone size: .
V gene: TRBV5-4
J gene: TRBJ2-7
CDR3 protein: CASSPVTRKKALNYEQYF

clone size: .
V gene: TRBV5-1
J gene: TRBJ1-2
CDR3 protein: CASSSAPQGANGYTF

clone size: .
V gene: TRBV6-6
J gene: TRBJ2-2
CDR3 protein: CATSIQRTGELFF

clone size: .
V gene: TRBV7-9
J gene: TRBJ2-7
CDR3 protein: CASSLWTGSDSSYEQYF

clone size: .
V gene: TRBV27
J gene: TRBJ2-1
CDR3 protein: CASSSYLAIEQFF

clone size: .
V gene: TRBV6-6
J gene: TRBJ2-7
CDR3 protein: CASSYSEAGHYEQYF

clone size: few
V gene: TRBV5-6
J gene: TRBJ1-1
CDR3 protein: CASSWDRGNTEAFF

clone size: .
V gene: TRBV2
J gene: TRBJ2-3
CDR3 protein: CASSLWAQSTDTQYF

clone size: .
V gene: TRBV5-1
J gene: TRBJ2-1
CDR3 protein: CASSLWANEQFF

clone size: .
V gene: TRBV7-2
J gene: TRBJ2-6
CDR3 protein: CASSLAPRVSGANVLTF

clone size: once
V gene: TRBV29-1
J gene: TRBJ2-3
CDR3 protein: CSVPFPRQGAYSTDTQYF

clone size: .
V gene: TRBV20-1
J gene: TRBJ2-3
CDR3 protein: CSALTQNTQYF

clone size: .
V gene: TRBV2
J gene: TRBJ1-4
CDR3 protein: CASNEDRGKEKLFF

clone size: .
V gene: TRBV2
J gene: TRBJ2-5
CDR3 protein: CASSEQSRIAGGTQYF

clone size: .
V gene: TRBV27
J gene: TRBJ2-1
CDR3 protein: CASSLPNSYNEQFF

clone size: .
V gene: TRBV7-9
J gene: TRBJ1-1
CDR3 protein: CASSLQGMNTEAFF

clone size: .
V gene: TRBV30
J gene: TRBJ2-7
CDR3 protein: CAWNNYGGYEQYF

clone size: .
V gene: TRBV7-8
J gene: TRBJ2-7
CDR3 protein: CASSLEQGYEQYF

clone size: .
V gene: TRBV7-2
J gene: TRBJ2-5
CDR3 protein: CASSLDVRDTLQETQYF

clone size: .
V gene: TRBV4-1
J gene: TRBJ1-6
CDR3 protein: CASSLTDRESPLHF

clone size: .
V gene: TRBV6-5
J gene: TRBJ1-2
CDR3 protein: CASSYSSVSAYGYTF

clone size: .
V gene: TRBV7-9
J gene: TRBJ2-2
CDR3 protein: CASTPSWRDPSGELFF

clone size: once
V gene: TRBV6-1
J gene: TRBJ1-1
CDR3 protein: CASSDSRLNTEAFF

clone size: .
V gene: TRBV6-1
J gene: TRBJ2-7
CDR3 protein: CASNPGLAPYEQYF

clone size: .
V gene: TRBV7-8
J gene: TRBJ1-1
CDR3 protein: CASSLDSGIPPEAFF

clone size: .
V gene: TRBV7-2
J gene: TRBJ2-7
CDR3 protein: CASSLDRVYEQYF

clone size: few
V gene: TRBV4-2
J gene: TRBJ2-2
CDR3 protein: CASSQEPPRTSPLTGELFF

clone size: .
V gene: TRBV5-5
J gene: TRBJ2-5
CDR3 protein: CASSLWGEETQYF

clone size: .
V gene: TRBV2
J gene: TRBJ2-2
CDR3 protein: CATERDLNTGELFF

clone size: .
V gene: TRBV27
J gene: TRBJ2-7
CDR3 protein: CASSYRDNYEQYF

clone size: once
V gene: TRBV5-1
J gene: TRBJ2-7
CDR3 protein: CASRPGLGQGSYEQYF

clone size: .
V gene: TRBV27
J gene: TRBJ2-1
CDR3 protein: CASSLSWGGIGGQFF

clone size: .
V gene: TRBV19
J gene: TRBJ1-5
CDR3 protein: CASSIGTAYSNQPQHF

clone size: .
V gene: TRBV6-1
J gene: TRBJ1-2
CDR3 protein: CASSEASGKIIVYGYTF

clone size: .
V gene: TRBV4-2
J gene: TRBJ1-6
CDR3 protein: CASSQTTGLEYSPLHF

clone size: .
V gene: TRBV7-2
J gene: TRBJ1-3
CDR3 protein: CASSRGTGVEGAGNTIYF

clone size: .
V gene: TRBV7-9
J gene: TRBJ1-2
CDR3 protein: CASSLVRGYTF